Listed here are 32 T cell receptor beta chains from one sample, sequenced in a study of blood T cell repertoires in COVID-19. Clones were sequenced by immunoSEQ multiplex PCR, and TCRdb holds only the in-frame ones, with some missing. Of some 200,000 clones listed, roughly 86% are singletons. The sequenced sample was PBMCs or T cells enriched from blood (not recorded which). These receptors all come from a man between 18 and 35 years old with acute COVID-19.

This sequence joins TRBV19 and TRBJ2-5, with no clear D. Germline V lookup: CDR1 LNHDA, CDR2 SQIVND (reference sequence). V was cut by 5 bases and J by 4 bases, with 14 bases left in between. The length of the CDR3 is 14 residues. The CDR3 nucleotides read TGTGCCAGTAGTGCCGACCTTGGGCGAGAGACCCAGTACTTC. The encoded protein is CASSADLGRETQYF.

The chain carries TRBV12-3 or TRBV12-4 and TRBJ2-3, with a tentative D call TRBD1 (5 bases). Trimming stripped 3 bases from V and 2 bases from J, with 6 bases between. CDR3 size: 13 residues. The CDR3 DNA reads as TGTGCCAGCAGTTTGACAGACACAGATACGCAGTATTTT. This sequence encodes CASSLTDTDTQYF.

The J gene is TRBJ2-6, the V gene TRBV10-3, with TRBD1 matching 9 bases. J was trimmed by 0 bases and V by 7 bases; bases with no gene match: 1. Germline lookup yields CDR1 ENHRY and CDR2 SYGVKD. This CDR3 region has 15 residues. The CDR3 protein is CAIMGQGSGANVLTF. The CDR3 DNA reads TGTGCCATCATGGGACAGGGCTCTGGGGCCAACGTCCTGACTTTC.

The DNA of the CDR3 is TGTGCCAGCATCCCGACCATAGGACAGAGGATTAACACTGAAGCTTTCTTT. As protein: CASIPTIGQRINTEAFF. V and J are TRBV6-2 or TRBV6-3 and TRBJ1-1; TRBD1 is a possible D gene (6 bases). Per germline, CDR1 MNHEY and CDR2 SVGEGT. The CDR3 has 17 amino acids. V lost 7 bases, J lost 2 bases, and 23 bases lay in between.

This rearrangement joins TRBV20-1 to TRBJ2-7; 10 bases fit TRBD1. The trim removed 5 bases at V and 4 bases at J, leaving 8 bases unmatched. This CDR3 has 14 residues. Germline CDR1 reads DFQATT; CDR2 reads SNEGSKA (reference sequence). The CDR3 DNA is TGCAGTGCTCGTGAACGGACAGGGGGTTACGAGCAGTACTTC. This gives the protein CSARERTGGYEQYF.

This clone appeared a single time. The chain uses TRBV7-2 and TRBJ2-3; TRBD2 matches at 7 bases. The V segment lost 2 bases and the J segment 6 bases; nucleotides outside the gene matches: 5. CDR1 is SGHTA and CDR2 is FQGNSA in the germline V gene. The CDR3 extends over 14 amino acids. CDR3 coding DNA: TGTGCCAGCAGCTTACGGGCGGGGGAGGATACGCAGTATTTT. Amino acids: CASSLRAGEDTQYF.

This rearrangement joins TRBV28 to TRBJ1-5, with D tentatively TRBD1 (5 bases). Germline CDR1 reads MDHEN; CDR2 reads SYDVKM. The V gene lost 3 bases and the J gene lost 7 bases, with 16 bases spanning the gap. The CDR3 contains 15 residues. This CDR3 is CASSFRRQSGQPQHF. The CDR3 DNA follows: TGTGCCAGCAGTTTTCGTCGACAGTCTGGCCAGCCCCAGCATTTT.

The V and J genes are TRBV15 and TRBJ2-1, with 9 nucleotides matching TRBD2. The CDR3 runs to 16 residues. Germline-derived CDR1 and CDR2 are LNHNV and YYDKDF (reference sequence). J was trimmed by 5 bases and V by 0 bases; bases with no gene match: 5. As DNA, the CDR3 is TGTGCCACCAGCAGAGATGGATCTAGCGGGAACAATGAGCAGTTCTTC. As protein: CATSRDGSSGNNEQFF.

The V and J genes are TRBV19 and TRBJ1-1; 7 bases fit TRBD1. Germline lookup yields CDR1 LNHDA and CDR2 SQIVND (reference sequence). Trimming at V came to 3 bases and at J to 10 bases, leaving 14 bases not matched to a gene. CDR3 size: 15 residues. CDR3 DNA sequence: TGTGCCAGTAGTATTTGGAGCAGGGGGAATCGGCGAGCTTTCTTT. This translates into CASSIWSRGNRRAFF.

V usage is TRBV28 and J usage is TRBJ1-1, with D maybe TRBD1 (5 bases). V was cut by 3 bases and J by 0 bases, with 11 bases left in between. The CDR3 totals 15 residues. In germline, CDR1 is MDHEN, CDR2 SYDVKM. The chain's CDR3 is CASSFLTDMNTEAFF. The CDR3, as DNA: TGTGCCAGCAGTTTCCTGACAGACATGAACACTGAAGCTTTCTTT.

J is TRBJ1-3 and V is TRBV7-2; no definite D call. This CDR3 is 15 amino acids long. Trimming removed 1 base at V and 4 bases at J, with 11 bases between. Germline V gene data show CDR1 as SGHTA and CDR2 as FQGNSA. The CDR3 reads CASSLGMSRGNTIYF. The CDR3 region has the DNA TGTGCCAGCAGCTTAGGAATGTCTAGGGGAAACACCATATATTTT.

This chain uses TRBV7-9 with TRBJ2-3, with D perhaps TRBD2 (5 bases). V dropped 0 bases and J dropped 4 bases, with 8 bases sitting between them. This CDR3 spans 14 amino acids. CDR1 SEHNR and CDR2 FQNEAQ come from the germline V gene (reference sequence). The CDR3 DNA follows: TGTGCCAGCAGCTTAGCGGGAGCGGCAGATACGCAGTATTTT. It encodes CASSLAGAADTQYF.

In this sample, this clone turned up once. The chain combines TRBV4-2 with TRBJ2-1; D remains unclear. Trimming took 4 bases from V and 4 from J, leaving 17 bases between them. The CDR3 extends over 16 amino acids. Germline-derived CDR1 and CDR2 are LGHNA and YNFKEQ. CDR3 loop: CASSPPLSGGYNEQFF. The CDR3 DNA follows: TGTGCCAGCAGCCCCCCGTTATCGGGTGGGTACAATGAGCAGTTCTTC.

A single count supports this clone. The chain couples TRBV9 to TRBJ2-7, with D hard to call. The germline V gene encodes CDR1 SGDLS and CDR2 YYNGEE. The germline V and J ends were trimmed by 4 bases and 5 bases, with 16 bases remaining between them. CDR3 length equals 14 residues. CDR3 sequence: CASSPRVSRDEQYF. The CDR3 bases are TGTGCCAGCAGCCCCCGCGTCTCCCGGGACGAGCAGTACTTC.

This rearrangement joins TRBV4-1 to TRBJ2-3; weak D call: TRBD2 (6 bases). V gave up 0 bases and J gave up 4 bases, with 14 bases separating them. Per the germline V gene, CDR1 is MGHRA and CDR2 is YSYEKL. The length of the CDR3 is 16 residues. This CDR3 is CASSQDEGGGPDTQYF. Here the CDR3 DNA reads TGCGCCAGCAGCCAAGACGAGGGAGGAGGGCCAGATACGCAGTATTTT.

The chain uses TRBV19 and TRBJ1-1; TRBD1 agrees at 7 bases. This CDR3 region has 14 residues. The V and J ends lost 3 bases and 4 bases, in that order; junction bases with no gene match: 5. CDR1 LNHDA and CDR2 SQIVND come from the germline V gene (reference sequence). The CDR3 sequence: CASSIRSGGTEAFF. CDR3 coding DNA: TGTGCCAGTAGTATTAGGTCAGGGGGCACTGAAGCTTTCTTT.

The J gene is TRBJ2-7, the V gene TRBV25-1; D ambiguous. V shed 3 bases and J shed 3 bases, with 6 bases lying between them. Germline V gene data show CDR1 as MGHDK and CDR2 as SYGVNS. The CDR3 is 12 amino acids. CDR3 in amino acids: CASSDLDYEQYF. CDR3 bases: TGTGCCAGCAGTGATTTAGACTACGAGCAGTACTTC.

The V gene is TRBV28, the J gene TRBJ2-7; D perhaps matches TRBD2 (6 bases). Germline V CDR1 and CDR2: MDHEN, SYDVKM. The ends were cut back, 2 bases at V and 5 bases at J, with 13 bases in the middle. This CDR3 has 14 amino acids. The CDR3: CASSLIRELNEQYF. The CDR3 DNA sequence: TGTGCCAGCAGTTTAATCCGGGAGCTCAACGAGCAGTACTTC.

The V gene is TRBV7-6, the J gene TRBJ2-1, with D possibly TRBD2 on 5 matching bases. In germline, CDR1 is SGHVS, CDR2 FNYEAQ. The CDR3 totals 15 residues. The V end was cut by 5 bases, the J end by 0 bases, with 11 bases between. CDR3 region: CASSALGDSYNEQFF. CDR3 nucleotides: TGTGCCAGCAGCGCCCTCGGGGACTCCTACAATGAGCAGTTCTTC.

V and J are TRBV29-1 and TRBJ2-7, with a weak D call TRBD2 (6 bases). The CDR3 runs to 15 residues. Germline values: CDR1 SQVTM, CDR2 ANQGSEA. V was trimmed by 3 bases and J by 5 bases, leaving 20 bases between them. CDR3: CSVDLSGSLGNEQYF. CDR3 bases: TGCAGCGTTGACCTTAGCGGATCCCTTGGGAACGAGCAGTACTTC.

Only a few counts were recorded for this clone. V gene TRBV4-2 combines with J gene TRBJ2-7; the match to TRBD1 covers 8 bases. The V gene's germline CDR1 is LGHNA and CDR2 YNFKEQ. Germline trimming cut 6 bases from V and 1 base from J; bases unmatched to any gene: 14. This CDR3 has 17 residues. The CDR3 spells CASSYSLYRDRSYEQYF. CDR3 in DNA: TGTGCCAGCAGTTACTCCCTTTACCGGGACAGGTCCTACGAGCAGTACTTC.

The CDR3 DNA sequence: TGTGCCAGCAGTTCCCAGAAGGGGGGGGCCCTTAATGAAAAACTGTTTTTT. It is translated as CASSSQKGGALNEKLFF. The chain couples TRBV28 to TRBJ1-4; a weak D match, TRBD1 (6 bases). With 4 bases removed from V and 4 bases from J, the gap between germline ends came to 19 bases. Per the germline V gene, CDR1 is MDHEN and CDR2 is SYDVKM. The CDR3 is made up of 17 amino acids.

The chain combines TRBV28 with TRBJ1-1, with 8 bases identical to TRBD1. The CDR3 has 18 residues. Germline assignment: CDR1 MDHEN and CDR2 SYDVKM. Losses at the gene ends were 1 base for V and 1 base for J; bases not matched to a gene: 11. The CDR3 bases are TGTGCCAGCAGTTTATATGGGGTGTCAGGGGGCCGGAACACTGAAGCTTTCTTT. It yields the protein CASSLYGVSGGRNTEAFF.

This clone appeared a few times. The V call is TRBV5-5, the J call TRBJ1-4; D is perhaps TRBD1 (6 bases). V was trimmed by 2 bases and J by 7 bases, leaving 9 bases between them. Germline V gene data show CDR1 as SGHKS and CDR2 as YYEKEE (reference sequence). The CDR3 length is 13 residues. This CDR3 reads CASSFTGTEKLFF. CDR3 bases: TGTGCCAGCAGCTTCACAGGGACTGAAAAACTGTTTTTT.

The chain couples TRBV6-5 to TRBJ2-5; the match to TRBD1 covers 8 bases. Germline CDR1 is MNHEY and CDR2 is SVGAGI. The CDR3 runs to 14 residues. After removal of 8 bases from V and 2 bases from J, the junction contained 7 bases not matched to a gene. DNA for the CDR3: TGTGCCAGCGGATTCACAGGGGGACAAGAGACCCAGTACTTC. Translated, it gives CASGFTGGQETQYF.

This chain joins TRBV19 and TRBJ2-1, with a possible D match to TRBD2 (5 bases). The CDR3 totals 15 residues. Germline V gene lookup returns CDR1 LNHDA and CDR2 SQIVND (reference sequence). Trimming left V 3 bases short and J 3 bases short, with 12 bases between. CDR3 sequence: CASSILGDLYNEQFF. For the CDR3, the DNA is TGTGCCAGTAGTATCCTGGGAGACCTCTACAATGAGCAGTTCTTC. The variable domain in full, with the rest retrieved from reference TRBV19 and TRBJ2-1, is DGGITQSPKYLFRKEGQNVTLSCEQNLNHDAMYWYRQDPGQGLRLIYYSQIVNDFQKGDIAEGYSVSREKKESFPLTVTSAQKNPTAFYLCASSILGDLYNEQFFGPGTRLTVL.

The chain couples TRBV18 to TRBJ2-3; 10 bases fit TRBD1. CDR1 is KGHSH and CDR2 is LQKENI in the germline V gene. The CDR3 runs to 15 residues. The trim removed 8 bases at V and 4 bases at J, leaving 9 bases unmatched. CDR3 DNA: TGTGCCAGCATCACCGGGACAGGGGTTGCAGATACGCAGTATTTT. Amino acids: CASITGTGVADTQYF.

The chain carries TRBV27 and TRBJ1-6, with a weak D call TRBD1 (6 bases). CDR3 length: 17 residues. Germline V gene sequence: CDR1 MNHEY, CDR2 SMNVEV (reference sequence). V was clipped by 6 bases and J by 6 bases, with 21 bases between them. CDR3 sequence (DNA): TGTGCCAGCAGCTTTGACCGGGACATGGGGCGTAATTCACCCCTCCACTTT. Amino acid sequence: CASSFDRDMGRNSPLHF.

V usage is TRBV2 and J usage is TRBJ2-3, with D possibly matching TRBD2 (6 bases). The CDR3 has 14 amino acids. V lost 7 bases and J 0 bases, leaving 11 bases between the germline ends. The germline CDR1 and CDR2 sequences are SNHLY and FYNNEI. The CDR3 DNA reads TGTGCCAGCACGGGGACTTTGAGCACAGATACGCAGTATTTT. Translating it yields CASTGTLSTDTQYF. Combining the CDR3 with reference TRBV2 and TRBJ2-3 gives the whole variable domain EPEVTQTPSHQVTQMGQEVILRCVPISNHLYFYWYRQILGQKVEFLVSFYNNEISEKSEIFDDQFSVERPDGSNFTLKIRSTKLEDSAMYFCASTGTLSTDTQYFGPGTRLTVL.

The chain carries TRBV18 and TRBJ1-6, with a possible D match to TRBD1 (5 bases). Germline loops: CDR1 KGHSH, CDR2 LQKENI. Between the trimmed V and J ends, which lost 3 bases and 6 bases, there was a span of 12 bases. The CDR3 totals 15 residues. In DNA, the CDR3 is TGTGCCAGCTCACCGGATCAGGGTCGTAATTCACCCCTCCACTTT. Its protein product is CASSPDQGRNSPLHF.

The DNA for the CDR3 is TGTGCCAGCAGTTTAAACGAGGCCGGGGAGCTGTTTTTT. Protein sequence: CASSLNEAGELFF. This chain uses TRBV12-3 or TRBV12-4 with TRBJ2-2; D is ambiguous. V dropped 2 bases and J dropped 6 bases, with 7 bases sitting between them. This CDR3 contains 13 residues.

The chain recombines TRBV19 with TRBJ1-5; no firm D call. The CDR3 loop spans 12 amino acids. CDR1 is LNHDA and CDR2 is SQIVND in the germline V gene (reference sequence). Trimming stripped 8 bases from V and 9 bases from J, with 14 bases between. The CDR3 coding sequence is TGTGCCAGTTCGAGGTTGCCATCGCCCCAGCATTTT. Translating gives CASSRLPSPQHF.